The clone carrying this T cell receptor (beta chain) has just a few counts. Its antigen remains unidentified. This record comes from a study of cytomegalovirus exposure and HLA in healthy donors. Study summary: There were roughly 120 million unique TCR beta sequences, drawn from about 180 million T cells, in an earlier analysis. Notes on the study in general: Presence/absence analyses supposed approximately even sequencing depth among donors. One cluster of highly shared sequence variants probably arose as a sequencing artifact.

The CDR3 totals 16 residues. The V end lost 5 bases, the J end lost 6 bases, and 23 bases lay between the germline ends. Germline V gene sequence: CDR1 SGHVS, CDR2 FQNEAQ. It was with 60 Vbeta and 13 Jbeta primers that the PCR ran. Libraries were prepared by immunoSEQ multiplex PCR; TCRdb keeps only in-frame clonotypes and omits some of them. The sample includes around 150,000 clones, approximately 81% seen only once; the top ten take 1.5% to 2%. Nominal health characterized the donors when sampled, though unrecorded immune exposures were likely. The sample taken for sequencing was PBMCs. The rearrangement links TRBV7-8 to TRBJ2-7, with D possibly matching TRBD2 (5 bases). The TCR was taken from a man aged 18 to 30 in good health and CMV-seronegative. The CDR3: CASSPPWPSSFFEQYF. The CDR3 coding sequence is TGTGCCAGCAGCCCCCCCTGGCCATCTAGCTTCTTCGAGCAGTACTTC.